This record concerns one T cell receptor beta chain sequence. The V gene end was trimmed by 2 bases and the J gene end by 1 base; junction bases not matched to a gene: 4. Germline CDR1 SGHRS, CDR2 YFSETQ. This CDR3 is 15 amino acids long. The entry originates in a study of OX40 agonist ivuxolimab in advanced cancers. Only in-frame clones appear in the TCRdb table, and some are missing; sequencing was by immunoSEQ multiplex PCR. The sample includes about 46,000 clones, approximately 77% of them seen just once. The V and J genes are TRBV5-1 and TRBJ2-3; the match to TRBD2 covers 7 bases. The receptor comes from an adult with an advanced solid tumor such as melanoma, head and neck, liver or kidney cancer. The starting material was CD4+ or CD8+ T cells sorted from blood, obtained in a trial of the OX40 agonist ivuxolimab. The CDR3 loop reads CASSLSLAGTDTQYF. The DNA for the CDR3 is TGCGCCAGCAGCTTAAGTCTAGCGGGCACAGATACGCAGTATTTT.